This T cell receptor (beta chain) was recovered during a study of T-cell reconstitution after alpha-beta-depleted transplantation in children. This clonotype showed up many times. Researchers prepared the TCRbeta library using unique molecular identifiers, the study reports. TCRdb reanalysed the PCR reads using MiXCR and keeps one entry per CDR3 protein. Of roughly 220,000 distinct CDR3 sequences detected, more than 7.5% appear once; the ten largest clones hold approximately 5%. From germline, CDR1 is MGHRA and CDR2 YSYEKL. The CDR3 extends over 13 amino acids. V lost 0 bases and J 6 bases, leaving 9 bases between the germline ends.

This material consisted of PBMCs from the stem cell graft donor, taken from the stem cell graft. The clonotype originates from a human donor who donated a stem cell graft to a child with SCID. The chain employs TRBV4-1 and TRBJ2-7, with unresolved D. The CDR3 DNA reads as TGCGCCAGCAGCCAAGATGAAGTCCTCGAGCAGTACTTC. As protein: CASSQDEVLEQYF.